These 17 T cell receptor beta chains came from one sample sequenced in a study of T cells in Graves' hyperthyroidism and ophthalmopathy. It was RNA transcripts that yielded the amplified TCR beta CDR3 regions. HTBI primers were used for first-round RT-PCR of the TCR CDR3. TCRdb called the multiplex PCR reads again in MiXCR, with one record for every CDR3 protein. The sample has hundreds of thousands of distinct CDR3 sequences; around 13% are singletons. Material for sequencing was blood. Receptors were obtained from a young woman with Graves' hyperthyroidism.

This clonotype was counted many times. The chain uses TRBV18 and TRBJ1-2; possible D gene TRBD1, 6 bases. V was clipped by 3 bases and J by 6 bases, with 8 bases between them. The CDR3 is 12 amino acids. Germline V lookup: CDR1 KGHSH, CDR2 LQKENI. This chain's CDR3 is CASSPRDNGYTF. The CDR3 bases are TGTGCCAGCTCACCGCGGGACAATGGCTACACCTTC.

This clonotype has ten or more counts. This chain uses TRBV28 with TRBJ1-6, with D possibly being TRBD1 (6 bases). Germline lookup yields CDR1 MDHEN and CDR2 SYDVKM. This CDR3 region has 16 residues. With 4 bases removed from V and 5 bases from J, the gap between germline ends came to 15 bases. DNA for the CDR3: TGTGCCAGCAGTTCCGGTTCAACAGGGAATAATTCACCCCTCCACTTT. Residues: CASSSGSTGNNSPLHF.

This clonotype has only one observation. The J gene is TRBJ1-2, the V gene TRBV7-3; D might be TRBD1 (5 bases). Germline lookup yields CDR1 SGHTA and CDR2 FQGTGA. The CDR3 has 13 amino acids. V was shortened by 4 bases and J by 4 bases, with 10 bases between the two germline ends. In DNA form, the CDR3 reads TGTGCCAGCAGCTCCTCCGGGGCCTATGGCTACACCTTC. This sequence encodes CASSSSGAYGYTF. Drawing the rest from reference TRBV7-3 and TRBJ1-2, the complete variable domain is GAGVSQTPSNKVTEKGKYVELRCDPISGHTALYWYRQSLGQGPEFLIYFQGTGAADDSGLPNDRFFAVRPEGSVSTLKIQRTERGDSAVYLCASSSSGAYGYTFGSGTRLTVV.

This clonotype has ten or more counts. The chain joins TRBV27 to TRBJ2-1; 7 bases align to TRBD2. Germline lookup yields CDR1 MNHEY and CDR2 SMNVEV (reference sequence). V lost 0 bases, J lost 10 bases, and 6 bases stayed unmatched. The CDR3 totals 14 residues. DNA for the CDR3: TGTGCCAGCAGTTTATCGGGGGGGGGGATAGAGCAGTTCTTC. It is translated as CASSLSGGGIEQFF.

This clonotype was picked up many times. The CDR3 region is CASLSGAGGSYNEQFF. Written as DNA, the CDR3 is TGTGCCAGCCTCTCGGGGGCGGGAGGGTCCTACAATGAGCAGTTCTTC. The gene calls are TRBV6-1 and TRBJ2-1, with 9 bases fitting TRBD2. Germline V CDR1 and CDR2: MNHNS, SASEGT. The V and J ends lost 8 bases and 1 base, in that order; junction bases with no gene match: 9. The CDR3 length is 16 residues.

The table lists this clonotype with a few counts. V usage is TRBV19 and J usage is TRBJ1-5, with D hard to call. CDR3 size: 15 residues. Germline V gene sequence: CDR1 LNHDA, CDR2 SQIVND (reference sequence). V was trimmed by 1 base and J by 7 bases, leaving 14 bases between them. CDR3 in DNA: TGTGCCAGTAGTATAGTGCGGGCCCATGGGCAGCCCCAGCATTTT. Its translation is CASSIVRAHGQPQHF.

Many counts were recorded for this clonotype. The J gene is TRBJ1-2, the V gene TRBV20-1, with D maybe TRBD1 (5 bases). V shed 3 bases and J shed 3 bases, with 8 bases lying between them. Germline V gene sequence: CDR1 DFQATT, CDR2 SNEGSKA (reference sequence). CDR3 length equals 12 residues. The CDR3 nucleotides read TGCAGTGCTAGTAGACAGCACTATGGCTACACCTTC. It translates to CSASRQHYGYTF.

In its sample, this clonotype was seen a few times. The V and J genes are TRBV7-9 and TRBJ1-4; D is ambiguous. This CDR3 is built from 14 residues. Between the trimmed V and J ends, which lost 3 bases and 5 bases, there was a span of 10 bases. The germline gives CDR1 SEHNR, CDR2 FQNEAQ (reference sequence). Written as DNA, the CDR3 is TGTGCCAGCAGCTTGGCGGGAGGGAATGAAAAACTGTTTTTT. Its translation: CASSLAGGNEKLFF. Drawing the rest from reference TRBV7-9 and TRBJ1-4, the complete variable domain is DTGVSQNPRHKITKRGQNVTFRCDPISEHNRLYWYRQTLGQGPEFLTYFQNEAQLEKSRLLSDRFSAERPKGSFSTLEIQRTEQGDSAMYLCASSLAGGNEKLFFGSGTQLSVL.

V and J are TRBV15 and TRBJ2-3; 8 positions agree with TRBD2. V was clipped by 6 bases and J by 4 bases; unmatched bases: 6. This CDR3 is built from 14 residues. Germline-derived CDR1 and CDR2 are LNHNV and YYDKDF (reference sequence). In nucleotides, the CDR3 is TGTGCCACCAGTACGGGGGGGGCTTCAGATACGCAGTATTTT. Translating gives CATSTGGASDTQYF.

This clonotype showed up many times. This chain's CDR3 is CSARSGTSGRGGVGTQYF. The CDR3 region has the DNA TGCAGTGCTAGATCCGGGACTAGCGGGAGGGGCGGGGTTGGGACCCAGTACTTC. V is TRBV20-1 and J is TRBJ2-5, with 16 nucleotides matching TRBD2. The CDR3 consists of 18 residues. Germline V gene sequence: CDR1 DFQATT, CDR2 SNEGSKA (reference sequence). V was clipped by 2 bases and J by 7 bases; unmatched bases: 13.

At least ten counts were recorded for this clonotype. The chain has TRBV28 and TRBJ2-2, with a tentative D call TRBD1 (6 bases). The germline gives CDR1 MDHEN, CDR2 SYDVKM. Trimming cost V 7 bases and J 5 bases, with 11 bases left between them. This CDR3 is built from 13 residues. This chain's CDR3 is CASISTGTGELFF. CDR3 coding DNA: TGTGCCAGCATTTCAACAGGGACCGGGGAGCTGTTTTTT. Full variable domain (remainder filled in from reference TRBV28 and TRBJ2-2): DVKVTQSSRYLVKRTGEKVFLECVQDMDHENMFWYRQDPGLGLRLIYFSYDVKMKEKGDIPEGYSVSREKKERFSLILESASTNQTSMYLCASISTGTGELFFGEGSRLTVL.

This clonotype was seen a few times. This chain uses TRBV14 with TRBJ2-3, with D hard to call. This CDR3 region has 15 residues. The germline CDR1 and CDR2 sequences are SGHDN and FVKESK. V gave up 1 base and J gave up 0 bases, with 8 bases separating them. The CDR3 loop reads CASSQALTSTDTQYF. The CDR3 DNA is TGTGCCAGCAGCCAAGCCTTGACTAGCACAGATACGCAGTATTTT.

This clonotype was counted ten times or more. V is TRBV12-3 or TRBV12-4 and J is TRBJ2-1; D may match TRBD1 or TRBD2 (6 bases each). Trimming took off 6 bases at V and 7 bases at J, with 19 bases between the two ends. This CDR3 comprises 15 residues. In DNA, the CDR3 is TGTGCCAGCAGCCCTGGGACTGGAGGGGGTAATGAGCAGTTCTTC. Amino acids: CASSPGTGGGNEQFF.

In this sample, this clonotype turned up many times. This chain uses TRBV5-8 with TRBJ1-1, with a possible D match to TRBD1 (6 bases). Germline lookup yields CDR1 SGHTS and CDR2 YDEGEE. This CDR3 comprises 14 residues. V lost 4 bases and J 2 bases, leaving 12 bases between the germline ends. DNA of the CDR3: TGTGCCAGCAGCAACGGACAGTTTAACACTGAAGCTTTCTTT. Translated: CASSNGQFNTEAFF.

This clonotype was detected only a few times. J is TRBJ1-1 and V is TRBV27, with TRBD1 matching over 12 bases. The CDR3 covers 16 residues. The V gene's germline CDR1 is MNHEY and CDR2 SMNVEV (reference sequence). Trimming took 3 bases from V and 6 from J; bases not matched to a gene: 8. The CDR3 nucleotides read TGTGCCAGCAGTTTGGAACCGGGACAGGGGGCGGCTGAAGCTTTCTTT. It encodes CASSLEPGQGAAEAFF.

This clonotype has at least ten counts. The rearrangement links TRBV28 to TRBJ1-1; D gene ambiguous. The length of the CDR3 is 16 residues. Trimming cost V 2 bases and J 1 base, with 14 bases left between them. Germline assignment: CDR1 MDHEN and CDR2 SYDVKM. The CDR3 protein is CASSLGGVGANTEAFF. DNA for the CDR3: TGTGCCAGCAGTTTAGGCGGGGTAGGAGCGAACACTGAAGCTTTCTTT.

This clonotype was observed many times. This chain uses TRBV12-3 or TRBV12-4 with TRBJ2-7; D is possibly TRBD1 (5 bases). The CDR3 loop spans 12 amino acids. Trimming pared 6 bases from V and 3 bases from J, leaving 9 bases between. The CDR3 here is CASSTTGYEQYF. CDR3 coding DNA: TGTGCCAGCAGCACCACAGGCTACGAGCAGTACTTC.